This TCR beta chain came from a study of persistence of HIV-infected CD4 T cells. Overall study context: Up to roughly 180 mL blood was drawn at multiple time points; a couple of donors had single-time leukapheresis.

The CDR3 runs to 14 residues. The germline gives CDR1 SGHRS, CDR2 YFSETQ. Trimming left V 6 bases short and J 7 bases short, with 14 bases between. Details on this clone: As yet, its antigen is unknown.

Nonspecific anti-CD3/anti-CD28 bead stimulation represents the broad CD4+ T cell repertoire. Responding CD4+ T cells were sorted by upregulation of both CD40 ligand and CD69. Sequencing used immunoSEQ version 4 in survey mode. Measured with immunoSEQ multiplex PCR; TCRdb has only the in-frame clones, and not every one. Among roughly 43,000 clones listed, roughly nine tenths were seen once. Sequenced material: CD4+ T cells sorted from PBMCs after approximately 19-hour stimulation, taken from a patient who received antiretroviral therapy. This sequence joins TRBV5-1 and TRBJ1-6, with D perhaps matching TRBD1 (6 bases). The receptor was isolated from an adult man with HIV who was CMV-seropositive. The CDR3 DNA is TGCGCCAGCAAATCGGGACAATCAAATTCACCCCTCCACTTT. It is translated as CASKSGQSNSPLHF.